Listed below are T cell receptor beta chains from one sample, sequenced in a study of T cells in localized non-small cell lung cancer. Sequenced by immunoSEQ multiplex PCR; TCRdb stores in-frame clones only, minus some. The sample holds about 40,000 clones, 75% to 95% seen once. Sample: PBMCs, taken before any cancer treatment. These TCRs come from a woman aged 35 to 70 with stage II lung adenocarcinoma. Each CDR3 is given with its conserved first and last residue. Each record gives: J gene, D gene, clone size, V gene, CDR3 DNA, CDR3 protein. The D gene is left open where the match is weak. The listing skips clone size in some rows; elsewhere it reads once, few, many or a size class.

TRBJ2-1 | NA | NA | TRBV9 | TGTGCCAGCAGCCAAAGAGGGGAGTCCTACAATGAGCAGTTCTTC | CASSQRGESYNEQFF
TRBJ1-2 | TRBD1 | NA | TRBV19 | TGTGCCACCAGAGGGACAGGTTCTTTTACTAACTATGGCTACACCTTC | CATRGTGSFTNYGYTF
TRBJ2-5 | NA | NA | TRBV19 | TGTGCCAGTAGTCTCACACAGGGACCCCAAGAGACCCAGTACTTC | CASSLTQGPQETQYF
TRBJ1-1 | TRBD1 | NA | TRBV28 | TGTGCCAGCAGTTTGTCCCAGTCAGGGGGCGGTGGCGCTTTCTTT | CASSLSQSGGGGAFF
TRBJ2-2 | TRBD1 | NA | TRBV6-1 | TGTGCCAGCACGTGGGACAGGGATGCCGGGGAGCTGTTTTTT | CASTWDRDAGELFF
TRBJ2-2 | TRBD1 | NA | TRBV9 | TGTGCCAGCAGCGTAGCAGGGGGAGTTACTCCGAACACCGGGGAGCTGTTTTTT | CASSVAGGVTPNTGELFF
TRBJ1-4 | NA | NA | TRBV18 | TGTGCCAGCTCACCTAGGCCAAATAATGAAAAACTGTTTTTT | CASSPRPNNEKLFF
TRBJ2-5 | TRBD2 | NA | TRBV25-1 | TGTGCCAGCAGTGAAGGCCAGCGGGGAAAAGAGACCCAGTACTTC | CASSEGQRGKETQYF
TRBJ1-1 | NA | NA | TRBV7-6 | TGTGCCAGCAGCCGCGTTGGTGGCGGCAACACTGAAGCTTTCTTT | CASSRVGGGNTEAFF
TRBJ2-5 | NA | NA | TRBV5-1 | TGCGCCAGCAGCTTGATGGCTGAAGAGACCCAGTACTTC | CASSLMAEETQYF
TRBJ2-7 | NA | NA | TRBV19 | TGTGCCAGTAGTATAGGGGGCTATTCCTACGAGCAGTACTTC | CASSIGGYSYEQYF
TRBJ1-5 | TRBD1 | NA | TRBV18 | TGTGCCAGCTCCGGACAGGGGGCAAAACAGCCCCAGCATTTT | CASSGQGAKQPQHF
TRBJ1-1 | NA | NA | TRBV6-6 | TGTGCCAGCAGGGCCGGGACCTGGAACACTGAAGCTTTCTTT | CASRAGTWNTEAFF
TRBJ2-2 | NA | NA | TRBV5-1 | TGCGCCAGCAGCTTAACGGGACACCCGAACACCGGGGAGCTGTTTTTT | CASSLTGHPNTGELFF
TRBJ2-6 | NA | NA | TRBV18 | TGTGCCAGCTCACCAGCTGGGGCCAACGTCCTGACTTTC | CASSPAGANVLTF
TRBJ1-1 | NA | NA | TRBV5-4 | TGTGCCAGCGGCCTTAAGGGGGGGCCGGACACTGAAGCTTTCTTT | CASGLKGGPDTEAFF
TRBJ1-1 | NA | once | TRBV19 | TGTGCCAGCTCCACGGTCGGGGGGCCAACCACTGAAGCTTTCTTT | CASSTVGGPTTEAFF
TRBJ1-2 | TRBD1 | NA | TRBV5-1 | TGCGCCAGCAGCCCCGGACAGGGGGCGCGTTATGGCTACACCTTC | CASSPGQGARYGYTF
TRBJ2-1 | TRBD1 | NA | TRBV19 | TGTGCCAGTAGTAACCAGGGGGCCAAAAATGAGCAGTTCTTC | CASSNQGAKNEQFF
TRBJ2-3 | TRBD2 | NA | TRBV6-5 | TGTGCCAGCAGCTATAGCGGGGGGTCCACAGATACGCAGTATTTT | CASSYSGGSTDTQYF
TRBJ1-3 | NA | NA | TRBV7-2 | TGTGCCAGCAGCCTAACCGGTGGTAGCTCTGGAAACACCATATATTTT | CASSLTGGSSGNTIYF
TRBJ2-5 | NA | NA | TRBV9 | TGTGCCAGCAGCGCGGCGGACAGTGGAGCAGGAGCCCAGTACTTC | CASSAADSGAGAQYF